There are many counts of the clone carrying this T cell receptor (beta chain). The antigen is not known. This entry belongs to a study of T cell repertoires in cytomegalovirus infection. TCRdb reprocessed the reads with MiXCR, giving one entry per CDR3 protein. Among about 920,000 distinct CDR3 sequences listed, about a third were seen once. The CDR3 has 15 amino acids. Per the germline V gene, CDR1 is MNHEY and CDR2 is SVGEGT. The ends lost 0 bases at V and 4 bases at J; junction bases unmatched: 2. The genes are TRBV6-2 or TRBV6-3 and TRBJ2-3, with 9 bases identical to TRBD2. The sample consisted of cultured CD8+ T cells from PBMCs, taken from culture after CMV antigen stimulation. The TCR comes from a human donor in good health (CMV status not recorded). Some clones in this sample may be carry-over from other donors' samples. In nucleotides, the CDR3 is TGTGCCAGCAGTTACTCTGGCGGGGGGGCAGATACGCAGTATTTT. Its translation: CASSYSGGGADTQYF.